The 17 T cell receptor beta chains below were found in one sample sequenced in a study of shared clonotypes between healthy human individuals. Clones were read by immunoSEQ multiplex PCR, and TCRdb kept only the in-frame ones, dropping some. The sample records a few million clones, 80% to 95% being singletons. The sample comprised naive CD4+ T cells from PBMCs. Subset defined: CD45RA+ positively selected. The source of these receptors is a man between 18 and 35 years old in good health. Some clones in this sample may be carry-over from other donors' samples.

The chain carries TRBV7-2 and TRBJ2-2; 16 positions match TRBD2. V gave up 5 bases and J gave up 7 bases; unmatched junction bases: 13. There are 19 residues in the CDR3. Germline loops: CDR1 SGHTA, CDR2 FQGNSA. The CDR3 DNA is TGTGCCAGCAGCCCGGCCCGGGGGACTAGCGGGAGGGTTGGCGGGGAGCTGTTTTTT. It is translated as CASSPARGTSGRVGGELFF.

The chain carries TRBV5-1 and TRBJ2-2; no reliable D call. CDR1 is SGHRS and CDR2 is YFSETQ in the germline V gene. The CDR3 is 14 amino acids. V lost 4 bases and J lost 4, with 11 bases in between. The CDR3 nucleotides read TGCGCCAGCAGCGTAAGGGCATCCACCGGGGAGCTGTTTTTT. This encodes CASSVRASTGELFF. The complete variable domain, with remaining parts taken from reference TRBV5-1 and TRBJ2-2, reads KAGVTQTPRYLIKTRGQQVTLSCSPISGHRSVSWYQQTPGQGLQFLFEYFSETQRNKGNFPGRFSGRQFSNSRSEMNVSTLELGDSALYLCASSVRASTGELFFGEGSRLTVL.

The chain combines TRBV30 with TRBJ2-4; 10 nucleotides line up with TRBD1. Germline loops: CDR1 GTSNPN, CDR2 SVGIG (reference sequence). CDR3 length equals 15 residues. The V segment lost 4 bases and the J segment 7 bases; nucleotides outside the gene matches: 10. CDR3 sequence (DNA): TGTGCCTGGAACCCGGGACAGGGGTTAAGGAACATTCAGTACTTC. Amino acids: CAWNPGQGLRNIQYF.

The rearrangement links TRBV7-3 to TRBJ2-3; 11 bases agree with TRBD2. Germline CDR1 reads SGHTA; CDR2 reads FQGTGA. Germline trimming cut 4 bases from V and 4 bases from J; bases unmatched to any gene: 7. The CDR3 contains 16 residues. In nucleotides, the CDR3 is TGTGCCAGCAGCTCCGAACTAGCGGGAGCGGCAGATACGCAGTATTTT. Translating gives CASSSELAGAADTQYF. Based on the CDR3 plus reference TRBV7-3 and TRBJ2-3, the full variable domain is GAGVSQTPSNKVTEKGKYVELRCDPISGHTALYWYRQSLGQGPEFLIYFQGTGAADDSGLPNDRFFAVRPEGSVSTLKIQRTERGDSAVYLCASSSELAGAADTQYFGPGTRLTVL.

The chain links TRBV7-2 to TRBJ2-1, with a possible D match to TRBD1 (6 bases). CDR3 length: 15 amino acids. Between the trimmed V and J ends, which lost 4 bases and 3 bases, there was a span of 13 bases. From germline, CDR1 is SGHTA and CDR2 FQGNSA. The CDR3 region is CASSYSGGHYNEQFF. In DNA, the CDR3 is TGTGCCAGCAGCTACAGTGGGGGACACTACAATGAGCAGTTCTTC.

The chain links TRBV27 to TRBJ1-5; D ambiguous. There are 12 residues in the CDR3. Deletions cut 3 bases from V and 4 bases from J, with 4 bases between. Germline values: CDR1 MNHEY, CDR2 SMNVEV (reference sequence). The CDR3 is CASSFTNQPQHF. The CDR3 coding sequence is TGTGCCAGCAGTTTTACGAATCAGCCCCAGCATTTT.

The rearrangement joins TRBV19 to TRBJ1-4; weak D call: TRBD1 (5 bases). CDR1 and CDR2 (germline): LNHDA, SQIVND (reference sequence). The CDR3 runs 13 residues. Trimming took off 8 bases at V and 5 bases at J, with 12 bases between the two ends. The DNA of the CDR3 is TGTGCCAGTGGTTCAGGGTACAATGAAAAACTGTTTTTT. Translating it yields CASGSGYNEKLFF.

The J gene is TRBJ1-1, the V gene TRBV18; the match to TRBD1 covers 8 bases. Trimming took 3 bases from V and 0 from J; bases not matched to a gene: 15. The CDR3 is made up of 19 amino acids. CDR1 KGHSH and CDR2 LQKENI come from the germline V gene. DNA for the CDR3: TGTGCCAGCTCACCGGGGGTTTTTGTGACAGGGGTCTTGAACACTGAAGCTTTCTTT. Protein sequence: CASSPGVFVTGVLNTEAFF.

For this clone: This same CDR3 is encoded by further DNA sequences in the sample. This chain connects TRBV19 to TRBJ2-6, with D possibly called TRBD1 or TRBD2 (5 bases each). The ends were cut back, 3 bases at V and 0 bases at J, with 6 bases in the middle. CDR1 LNHDA and CDR2 SQIVND come from the germline V gene (reference sequence). The CDR3 is 15 amino acids. The CDR3: CASSIGASGANVLTF. For the CDR3, the DNA is TGTGCCAGTAGTATCGGGGCCTCTGGGGCCAACGTCCTGACTTTC.

CDR3 bases: TGTGCCAGCTCACCATTTATACAGAGGACCGGGGAGCTGTTTTTT. This sequence encodes CASSPFIQRTGELFF. The rearrangement uses TRBV18 and TRBJ2-2, with D hard to call. V lost 2 bases to trimming and J lost 5 bases, with 12 bases between them. Per germline, CDR1 KGHSH and CDR2 LQKENI. The CDR3 totals 15 residues.

The chain couples TRBV28 to TRBJ1-3; D is possibly TRBD1 (6 bases). There are 15 residues in the CDR3. From germline, CDR1 is MDHEN and CDR2 SYDVKM. V shed 7 bases and J shed 7 bases, with 20 bases lying between them. CDR3 coding DNA: TGTGCCAGCACCCGCCCGCAGGGAACAGGGAACACCATATATTTT. Translating gives CASTRPQGTGNTIYF.

This clone has just one count. This chain joins TRBV15 and TRBJ2-2; no reliable D call. CDR1 is LNHNV, CDR2 YYDKDF, per germline (reference sequence). V shed 0 bases and J shed 4 bases, with 9 bases lying between them. The CDR3 contains 15 residues. CDR3 DNA sequence: TGTGCCACCAGCAGAGAGTGGAGCAGCACCGGGGAGCTGTTTTTT. This sequence encodes CATSREWSSTGELFF.

V usage is TRBV30 and J usage is TRBJ2-1; 12 nucleotides match TRBD2. V was pared by 3 bases and J by 0 bases, with 6 bases of the junction left unmatched. Germline V lookup: CDR1 GTSNPN, CDR2 SVGIG (reference sequence). This CDR3 comprises 17 residues. The CDR3 sequence: CAWSGTSGRFSYNEQFF. In DNA form, the CDR3 reads TGTGCCTGGAGCGGTACTAGCGGGAGGTTCTCCTACAATGAGCAGTTCTTC.

With regard to this clone: This sample also contains other DNA sequences that code for the same CDR3. The genes are TRBV18 and TRBJ2-3; perhaps TRBD1 as D (6 bases). Germline CDR1 reads KGHSH; CDR2 reads LQKENI. This CDR3 has 14 residues. Trimming pared 3 bases from V and 0 bases from J, leaving 7 bases between. The CDR3 sequence is CASSPDRSTDTQYF. CDR3 nucleotide sequence: TGTGCCAGCTCACCGGACAGAAGCACAGATACGCAGTATTTT. Full variable domain (rest looked up from reference TRBV18 and TRBJ2-3): NAGVMQNPRHLVRRRGQEARLRCSPMKGHSHVYWYRQLPEEGLKFMVYLQKENIIDESGMPKERFSAEFPKEGPSILRIQQVVRGDSAAYFCASSPDRSTDTQYFGPGTRLTVL.

The chain recombines TRBV12-5 with TRBJ1-4; 12 nucleotides agree with TRBD1. Germline V lookup: CDR1 LGHNT, CDR2 FRNRAP. The CDR3 is 16 residues long. The J segment lost 9 bases and the V segment lost 5 bases, leaving 10 bases of the junction unmatched. Here the CDR3 DNA reads TGTGCTAGTGGTGGGACAGGGGGCCCGCAGATGAAAAAACTGTTTTTT. The encoded protein is CASGGTGGPQMKKLFF.

This clone came up once. The rearrangement joins TRBV28 to TRBJ2-7, with 10 bases that match TRBD1. V shed 6 bases, J shed 3 bases, and the junction held 2 bases outside the gene matches. Germline V gene sequence: CDR1 MDHEN, CDR2 SYDVKM. The CDR3 is 13 residues long. The CDR3 DNA reads as TGTGCCAGCAGAGGACAGGGGGGCTACGAGCAGTACTTC. Its protein is CASRGQGGYEQYF. Full variable domain (rest looked up from reference TRBV28 and TRBJ2-7): DVKVTQSSRYLVKRTGEKVFLECVQDMDHENMFWYRQDPGLGLRLIYFSYDVKMKEKGDIPEGYSVSREKKERFSLILESASTNQTSMYLCASRGQGGYEQYFGPGTRLTVT.

This sequence joins TRBV5-1 and TRBJ2-2; 15 bases map to TRBD2. Germline trimming cut 8 bases from V and 4 bases from J; bases unmatched to any gene: 6. The CDR3 runs 16 residues. Germline lookup yields CDR1 SGHRS and CDR2 YFSETQ. The DNA for the CDR3 is TGCGCCAGAAGGACTAGCGGGAGGGCCGGCACCGGGGAGCTGTTTTTT. It yields the protein CARRTSGRAGTGELFF.